This T cell receptor beta chain was observed in a study of blood T cell repertoires in COVID-19. Some clones are missing from TCRdb's copy, which holds only in-frame ones; the method was immunoSEQ multiplex PCR. The data hold approximately 76,000 clones, with around nine tenths observed a single time. J gave up 2 bases and V 3 bases, and 2 bases lay outside the gene matches. The CDR3 consists of 14 residues. Germline V gene data show CDR1 as LNHDA and CDR2 as SQIVND (reference sequence). Sequencing was performed on peripheral blood. The chain is built from TRBV19 and TRBJ2-5; 8 nucleotides match TRBD1. This clonotype was sampled from a man in his thirties or forties with acute or convalescent COVID-19. The CDR3 protein is CASSIRTGQETQYF. As DNA, the CDR3 is TGTGCCAGTAGTATTAGGACAGGGCAAGAGACCCAGTACTTC.